This is a list of T cell receptor beta chains from one sample in a study of identical twins. In TCRdb, the 5' RACE reads were re-called with MiXCR into one record per CDR3 protein. The table records approximately 700,000 distinct CDR3 sequences, 15% to 20% of them present only once. This sample also belongs to another study, concerning T cells expressing NK-cell markers.

The sample consisted of PBMCs. All receptors derive from a woman between 18 and 29 years old in good health. Each CDR3 is given with its conserved first and last residue. The D gene is left open where the match is weak. Some rows have no size entry. The others give once, few or many, or a class for an expanded clone.

CDR3aa,CDR3nt,j_gene,abundance,d_gene,v_gene
CATSPSGADYEQYF,TGTGCCACCTCGCCTAGCGGGGCCGACTACGAGCAGTACTTC,TRBJ2-7,few,TRBD2,TRBV12-3/TRBV12-4
CASSQEGGRTDTQYF,TGTGCCAGCAGCCAAGAAGGCGGCCGCACAGATACGCAGTATTTT,TRBJ2-3,-,-,TRBV4-2
CSARGHHQPQHF,TGCAGTGCTAGAGGGCATCACCAGCCCCAGCATTTT,TRBJ1-5,few,-,TRBV20-1
CSGGHSGNYNEQFF,TGCAGCGGGGGCCATAGCGGGAACTACAATGAGCAGTTCTTC,TRBJ2-1,-,TRBD2,TRBV20-1
CASSLTGLMEQYF,TGCGCCAGCAGCTTAACAGGGTTGATGGAGCAGTACTTC,TRBJ2-7,-,-,TRBV5-1
CASSQVPGLAGDEQFF,TGCGCCAGCAGCCAAGTTCCGGGACTAGCGGGAGATGAGCAGTTCTTC,TRBJ2-1,few,TRBD2,TRBV4-3
CASSQRRVLLLNEQYF,TGTGCCAGCAGCCAGCGCAGGGTCCTCCTCCTTAACGAGCAGTACTTC,TRBJ2-7,few,-,TRBV3-1
CSASGTGGNEQFF,TGCAGTGCTAGTGGGACCGGGGGAAATGAGCAGTTCTTC,TRBJ2-1,few,-,TRBV20-1
CASANRLSSTDTQYF,TGCGCCAGCGCTAACAGGTTATCTAGCACAGATACGCAGTATTTT,TRBJ2-3,once,-,TRBV5-1
CASSLMGPRSDEQFF,TGCGCCAGCAGCTTAATGGGACCTAGGTCGGATGAGCAGTTCTTC,TRBJ2-1,many,-,TRBV5-1
CSAPSDNTDTQYF,TGCAGTGCTCCTAGCGACAACACAGATACGCAGTATTTT,TRBJ2-3,-,-,TRBV20-1
CATSDRVGEQYF,TGTGCCACCAGTGACAGGGTAGGCGAGCAGTACTTC,TRBJ2-7,-,-,TRBV24-1
CSAPFRDSLSYNEQFF,TGCAGTGCCCCTTTCCGGGACAGTTTATCCTACAATGAGCAGTTCTTC,TRBJ2-1,many,TRBD1,TRBV20-1
CASSLEARGGYGYTF,TGTGCCAGCAGCTTAGAGGCCAGGGGTGGGTATGGCTACACCTTC,TRBJ1-2,few,-,TRBV7-9
CASRPGLVRNEQFF,TGTGCCAGCAGGCCGGGACTAGTCCGCAATGAGCAGTTCTTC,TRBJ2-1,-,TRBD2,TRBV6-1
CATSRDKGLGDGYTF,TGTGCCACCAGCAGAGATAAAGGGCTGGGGGATGGCTACACCTTC,TRBJ1-2,-,-,TRBV15
CAIGGRTGPYEQYF,TGTGCCATCGGGGGTCGGACAGGACCCTACGAGCAGTACTTC,TRBJ2-7,-,TRBD1,TRBV10-3
CASSFIGGSTDTQYF,TGCGCCAGCAGCTTTATCGGCGGGAGCACAGATACGCAGTATTTT,TRBJ2-3,-,-,TRBV5-1
CSAVTYRDQRQFF,TGCAGTGCTGTAACTTACAGGGATCAAAGGCAGTTCTTC,TRBJ2-1,few,-,TRBV20-1
CASSRSGIDEQYF,TGTGCCAGCAGCCGCTCCGGGATAGACGAGCAGTACTTC,TRBJ2-7,-,-,TRBV3-1
CASQGINEKLFF,TGTGCCAGCCAGGGGATCAATGAAAAACTGTTTTTT,TRBJ1-4,-,-,TRBV7-9
CAWSSGSGRGETQYF,TGTGCCTGGAGTTCGGGTAGCGGGAGGGGGGAGACCCAGTACTTC,TRBJ2-5,few,TRBD2,TRBV30
CSAGTGWDYGYTF,TGCAGCGCCGGGACCGGCTGGGACTATGGCTACACCTTC,TRBJ1-2,few,-,TRBV29-1
CASSVEGLAGGGQFF,TGTGCCAGCAGCGTCGAGGGACTAGCGGGAGGAGGACAGTTCTTC,TRBJ2-1,-,TRBD2,TRBV9
CASSYSRGGAKGSERPQHF,TGTGCCAGCAGTTACTCACGAGGGGGCGCGAAGGGGAGCGAGAGGCCCCAGCATTTT,TRBJ1-5,few,TRBD1,TRBV6-2/TRBV6-3
CASTPTSGSYEQYF,TGTGCCAGCACCCCGACTAGCGGCTCCTACGAGCAGTACTTC,TRBJ2-7,-,TRBD2,TRBV7-2
CASSLGFGTGELFF,TGTGCCAGCAGCTTAGGGTTCGGCACCGGGGAGCTGTTTTTT,TRBJ2-2,few,-,TRBV7-9